This passage covers 30 T cell receptor beta chains from one sample sequenced in a study of cytomegalovirus exposure and HLA in healthy donors (dated by TCRdb to between 2016 and 2019). The receptor library was made with the immunoSEQ multiplex PCR assay. A mixture of 60 forward primers for TCR Vbeta segments and 13 reverse primers for TCR Jbeta segments was used in the multiplex PCR. TCRdb stores this immuneACCESS table with in-frame sequences only. Part of the clones is absent; in the studies checked, under half of the shortfall reflects unresolved V genes, and no reason is known for the rest. The sample table holds about 150,000 clones, of which approximately 80% were seen once. About 3.4% of the sample is in the top ten clones. Sample: PBMCs. The source of these receptors is a woman aged 50 to 60 in good health and CMV-seropositive.

This chain joins TRBV18 and TRBJ2-1; the D gene is possibly TRBD2 (5 bases). Trimming stripped 2 bases from V and 6 bases from J, with 8 bases between. Germline V gene sequence: CDR1 KGHSH, CDR2 LQKENI. This CDR3 comprises 13 residues. The CDR3 is CASSPASSNEQFF. The CDR3 DNA reads as TGTGCCAGCTCACCAGCTAGCTCCAATGAGCAGTTCTTC.

CDR3 residues: CASSIAEDTQYF. The CDR3 nucleotides read TGTGCCAGTAGTATCGCGGAAGATACGCAGTATTTT. V gene TRBV19 combines with J gene TRBJ2-3; no clear D. The CDR3 consists of 12 residues. Trimming took off 3 bases at V and 5 bases at J, with 6 bases between the two ends. The germline CDR1 and CDR2 sequences are LNHDA and SQIVND (reference sequence). Filled out from reference TRBV19 and TRBJ2-3, the complete variable domain reads DGGITQSPKYLFRKEGQNVTLSCEQNLNHDAMYWYRQDPGQGLRLIYYSQIVNDFQKGDIAEGYSVSREKKESFPLTVTSAQKNPTAFYLCASSIAEDTQYFGPGTRLTVL.

This chain joins TRBV6-1 and TRBJ2-3; weak D call: TRBD1 (6 bases). The CDR3 totals 15 residues. V lost 6 bases and J lost 0, with 13 bases in between. In germline, CDR1 is MNHNS, CDR2 SASEGT. The CDR3 DNA reads as TGTGCCAGCAGCTTGGACAGCTCTAGCACAGATACGCAGTATTTT. Amino acid sequence: CASSLDSSSTDTQYF.

The CDR3 spells CASIEGSTGELFF. CDR3 nucleotide sequence: TGTGCCAGCATAGAGGGAAGCACCGGGGAGCTGTTTTTT. The rearrangement uses TRBV28 and TRBJ2-2, with D possibly matching TRBD2 (5 bases). The CDR3 is 13 residues long. CDR1 MDHEN and CDR2 SYDVKM come from the germline V gene. Trimming pared 7 bases from V and 4 bases from J, leaving 10 bases between.

This chain joins TRBV9 and TRBJ1-5; D might be TRBD1 (5 bases). Germline-derived CDR1 and CDR2 are SGDLS and YYNGEE. Trimming took off 2 bases at V and 10 bases at J, with 13 bases between the two ends. This CDR3 contains 13 residues. The CDR3 spells CASSVQGFDPQHF. The DNA for the CDR3 is TGTGCCAGCAGCGTCCAGGGTTTTGATCCCCAGCATTTT. Based on the CDR3 plus reference TRBV9 and TRBJ1-5, the full variable domain is DSGVTQTPKHLITATGQRVTLRCSPRSGDLSVYWYQQSLDQGLQFLIQYYNGEERAKGNILERFSAQQFPDLHSELNLSSLELGDSALYFCASSVQGFDPQHFGDGTRLSIL.

This clone has just a few counts. The V and J genes are TRBV7-2 and TRBJ2-7, with D possibly being TRBD2 (6 bases). The CDR3 is 14 amino acids. V dropped 1 base and J dropped 4 bases, with 11 bases sitting between them. The V gene's germline CDR1 is SGHTA and CDR2 FQGNSA. The CDR3 DNA follows: TGTGCCAGCAGCTTAGATGTGGGGGGATACGAGCAGTACTTC. Translated: CASSLDVGGYEQYF.

This clone has only a few counts. The rearrangement joins TRBV28 to TRBJ1-6, with 8 positions matching TRBD1. The CDR3 consists of 15 residues. V dropped 6 bases and J dropped 7; count of bases not matched to a gene: 8. Per the germline V gene, CDR1 is MDHEN and CDR2 is SYDVKM. The CDR3 loop reads CASRFSGGWNSPLHF. The CDR3 DNA sequence: TGTGCCAGCAGGTTCTCAGGGGGCTGGAATTCACCCCTCCACTTT.

The V call is TRBV5-6, the J call TRBJ2-7; no firm D call. V was clipped by 0 bases and J by 4 bases, with 11 bases between them. Germline V gene data show CDR1 as SGHDT and CDR2 as YYEEEE. The CDR3 is made up of 14 amino acids. In nucleotides, the CDR3 is TGTGCCAGCAGCTTGGGCACAAACTATTACGAGCAGTACTTC. Its translation is CASSLGTNYYEQYF. Full variable domain (remainder filled in from reference TRBV5-6 and TRBJ2-7): DAGVTQSPTHLIKTRGQQVTLRCSPKSGHDTVSWYQQALGQGPQFIFQYYEEEERQRGNFPDRFSGHQFPNYSSELNVNALLLGDSALYLCASSLGTNYYEQYFGPGTRLTVT.

The chain recombines TRBV9 with TRBJ2-3; 9 bases line up with TRBD2. J was trimmed by 1 base and V by 0 bases; bases with no gene match: 6. This CDR3 comprises 17 residues. Germline-derived CDR1 and CDR2 are SGDLS and YYNGEE. CDR3 protein: CASSVAPSGIGTDTQYF. The CDR3 DNA follows: TGTGCCAGCAGCGTAGCTCCTAGCGGGATAGGCACAGATACGCAGTATTTT.

The chain combines TRBV7-9 with TRBJ1-1; possible D gene TRBD1, 5 bases. The CDR3 sequence is 15 residues long. Per the germline V gene, CDR1 is SEHNR and CDR2 is FQNEAQ (reference sequence). V lost 8 bases to trimming and J lost 3 bases, with 19 bases between them. CDR3 coding DNA: TGTGCCAGCTTGCATGGGGGGAAAAGGTACACTGAAGCTTTCTTT. Protein sequence: CASLHGGKRYTEAFF.

This chain joins TRBV5-1 and TRBJ2-2; D remains ambiguous. CDR1 is SGHRS, CDR2 YFSETQ, per germline. There are 14 residues in the CDR3. Trimming cost V 5 bases and J 3 bases, with 11 bases left between them. The CDR3, as DNA: TGCGCCAGCAGATGGGCAATAGACACCGGGGAGCTGTTTTTT. It encodes CASRWAIDTGELFF.

This chain joins TRBV29-1 and TRBJ1-2; maybe TRBD1 (5 bases). Trimming removed 4 bases from V and 8 bases from J, with 20 bases in between. The germline V gene has CDR1 SQVTM and CDR2 ANQGSEA. CDR3 size: 14 residues. CDR3 sequence reads: CSVVVTEGLRGYTF. The CDR3 DNA reads as TGCAGCGTTGTAGTAACAGAGGGACTTCGGGGCTACACCTTC. Full variable domain (rest looked up from reference TRBV29-1 and TRBJ1-2): SAVISQKPSRDICQRGTSLTIQCQVDSQVTMMFWYRQQPGQSLTLIATANQGSEATYESGFVIDKFPISRPNLTFSTLTVSNMSPEDSSIYLCSVVVTEGLRGYTFGSGTRLTVV.

Details on this clone: An end of the junction does not agree with germline; a read error may underlie this. The CDR3 region is CASSTADSALRF. The CDR3 DNA sequence: TGTGCCAGCAGTACCGCGGACAGCGCCCTACGGTTT. The V gene is TRBV6-5, the J gene TRBJ1-6; maybe TRBD1 (6 bases). CDR1 and CDR2 from the germline V gene are MNHEY and SVGAGI. The CDR3 is 12 amino acids.

This clone has more than one count but fewer than ten. This chain joins TRBV7-9 and TRBJ1-4; tentatively, D is TRBD1 (6 bases). This CDR3 comprises 13 residues. V lost 3 bases, J lost 13 bases, and 15 bases lay in between. The germline CDR1 and CDR2 sequences are SEHNR and FQNEAQ (reference sequence). CDR3 region: CASSFETGRGLFF. The CDR3 nucleotides read TGTGCCAGCAGCTTCGAGACAGGCCGGGGACTGTTTTTT.

The chain has TRBV7-2 and TRBJ1-1, with D perhaps matching TRBD1 (5 bases). Trimming shortened V by 4 bases and J by 1 base, and 13 bases separated the two germline ends. CDR1 and CDR2 from the germline V gene are SGHTA and FQGNSA. The CDR3 has 15 amino acids. The CDR3 DNA sequence: TGTGCCAGCAGCTGGAACGGGGGTGGGAACACTGAAGCTTTCTTT. This translates into CASSWNGGGNTEAFF.

V and J are TRBV7-9 and TRBJ1-2, with D perhaps TRBD1 (5 bases). The CDR3 totals 14 residues. V was trimmed by 4 bases and J by 8 bases, leaving 17 bases between them. CDR1 and CDR2 from the germline V gene are SEHNR and FQNEAQ (reference sequence). The CDR3 DNA reads as TGTGCCAGCAGCTCCCCACCCGGGGGTCGAGGCTACACCTTC. Residues: CASSSPPGGRGYTF.

This clone has only a few counts. The chain uses TRBV18 and TRBJ2-3; 10 nucleotides line up with TRBD1. The CDR3 totals 18 residues. Looked up from germline, CDR1 is KGHSH and CDR2 is LQKENI. Unmatched junction bases numbered 11, after V lost 4 bases and J lost 1 base. CDR3 nucleotides: TGTGCCAGCTCACTCCTCCCTCGGACAGGGGGTCGCACAGATACGCAGTATTTT. Translated, it gives CASSLLPRTGGRTDTQYF.

This chain links TRBV30 with TRBJ1-6; 9 bases match TRBD1. Germline V lookup: CDR1 GTSNPN, CDR2 SVGIG (reference sequence). This CDR3 has 16 residues. Trimming took 0 bases from V and 5 from J; bases not matched to a gene: 5. CDR3 sequence: CAWSVRQGVNNSPLHF. DNA of the CDR3: TGTGCCTGGAGTGTACGACAGGGGGTCAATAATTCACCCCTCCACTTT. Full variable domain (remainder filled in from reference TRBV30 and TRBJ1-6): SQTIHQWPATLVQPVGSPLSLECTVEGTSNPNLYWYRQAAGRGLQLLFYSVGIGQISSEVPQNLSASRPQDRQFILSSKKLLLSDSGFYLCAWSVRQGVNNSPLHFGNGTRLTVT.

This chain joins TRBV4-3 and TRBJ2-7, with TRBD2 matching over 12 bases. V dropped 2 bases and J dropped 2; count of bases not matched to a gene: 13. This CDR3 spans 19 amino acids. Looked up from germline, CDR1 is LGHNA and CDR2 is YSLEER. The CDR3, as DNA: TGCGCCAGCAGCCAACGGTCCGGGACTAGCGGGCCCCGCACCTACGAGCAGTACTTC. Protein: CASSQRSGTSGPRTYEQYF.

This clone turned up a few times. The chain recombines TRBV5-1 with TRBJ1-1; a possible D gene is TRBD1 (6 bases). Trimming pared 7 bases from V and 11 bases from J, leaving 21 bases between. The CDR3 spans 13 residues. Germline V CDR1 and CDR2: SGHRS, YFSETQ. The CDR3 nucleotides are TGCGCCAGCCGCTACACGCGGGAGGGGGAGGCTTTCTTT. It is translated as CASRYTREGEAFF.

This clone was counted only a few times. The chain employs TRBV2 and TRBJ1-1; D is possibly TRBD1 (5 bases). The CDR3 runs to 13 residues. V was clipped by 8 bases and J by 4 bases, with 14 bases between them. The germline V gene has CDR1 SNHLY and CDR2 FYNNEI. For the CDR3, the DNA is TGTGCCAGCCACCTGGAGGGGACCACTGAAGCTTTCTTT. Protein: CASHLEGTTEAFF.

This clone occurred once. This chain uses TRBV5-6 with TRBJ1-2; 7 nucleotides align to TRBD1. The CDR3 is 12 amino acids. Per germline, CDR1 SGHDT and CDR2 YYEEEE. With 4 bases clipped from V and 5 bases from J, the junction kept 2 bases outside the gene matches. CDR3 loop: CASSTGQYGYTF. CDR3 coding DNA: TGTGCCAGCAGCACGGGACAGTATGGCTACACCTTC.

With respect to this clone: Because it lacks the conserved phenylalanine or tryptophan at the end, this CDR3 is likely a read error. No DNA is shown, since the ends of the CDR3 on it are uncertain; the CDR3 is the one TCRdb lists. The chain couples TRBV25-1 to TRBJ2-7; whether TRBD1, the table's D call, matches the DNA was not checked. The CDR3 has 12 residues if both end residues are counted. Germline lookup yields CDR1 MGHDK and CDR2 SYGVNS. The chain's CDR3 is CASSEYLWTPPI.

V gene TRBV11-3 combines with J gene TRBJ2-1, with D unresolved. The V gene lost 1 base and the J gene lost 8 bases, with 9 bases spanning the gap. Looked up from germline, CDR1 is SGHNT and CDR2 is YENEEA. This CDR3 is 13 amino acids long. The CDR3 DNA sequence: TGTGCCAGCAGCTTAGGGGCCGGTGATGAGCAGTTCTTC. It codes for CASSLGAGDEQFF.

The V call is TRBV6-6, the J call TRBJ2-5; 10 bases are a match to TRBD2. The trim removed 2 bases at V and 13 bases at J, leaving 16 bases unmatched. Germline V gives CDR1 MNHNY, CDR2 SVGAGI (reference sequence). The CDR3 contains 16 residues. The chain's CDR3 is CASSYMAGSGGATVYF. The CDR3 nucleotides are TGTGCCAGCAGTTACATGGCTGGGAGCGGGGGGGCCACGGTGTACTTC.

The chain joins TRBV9 to TRBJ2-3; weak D call: TRBD2 (7 bases). The germline CDR1 and CDR2 sequences are SGDLS and YYNGEE. The CDR3 sequence is 16 residues long. Trimming shortened V by 0 bases and J by 2 bases, and 13 bases separated the two germline ends. The CDR3 spells CASSVDGGHLTDTQYF. In DNA form, the CDR3 reads TGTGCCAGCAGCGTAGACGGGGGGCACCTCACAGATACGCAGTATTTT.

The V call is TRBV12-5, the J call TRBJ1-4, with a tentative D call TRBD1 (6 bases). This CDR3 is built from 14 residues. The germline gives CDR1 LGHNT, CDR2 FRNRAP. The V and J ends lost 1 base and 4 bases respectively, with 7 bases between them. This chain's CDR3 is CASGLGTDNEKLFF. CDR3 nucleotide sequence: TGTGCTAGTGGTTTGGGGACAGATAATGAAAAACTGTTTTTT.

This chain links TRBV7-9 with TRBJ2-5; 12 nucleotides match TRBD2. The CDR3 extends over 17 amino acids. Germline values: CDR1 SEHNR, CDR2 FQNEAQ (reference sequence). After removal of 6 bases from V and 5 bases from J, the junction contained 13 bases not matched to a gene. The chain's CDR3 is CASSLILAGGSGETQYF. In nucleotides, the CDR3 is TGTGCCAGCAGTTTAATACTAGCGGGAGGATCAGGGGAGACCCAGTACTTC.

The chain couples TRBV25-1 to TRBJ1-6, with 7 bases aligning to TRBD1. Losses at the gene ends were 4 bases for V and 8 bases for J; bases not matched to a gene: 5. Germline loops: CDR1 MGHDK, CDR2 SYGVNS. This CDR3 region has 14 residues. This chain's CDR3 is CASSGNRGDSPLHF. The CDR3 DNA sequence: TGTGCCAGCAGTGGGAACAGGGGCGATTCACCCCTCCACTTT.

This sequence joins TRBV2 and TRBJ1-1; TRBD1 agrees at 8 bases. With V trimmed by 6 bases and J by 5 bases, 5 bases remained unmatched. The CDR3 has 13 amino acids. Germline V CDR1 and CDR2: SNHLY, FYNNEI. This CDR3 is CASSGQGGTEAFF. The CDR3 nucleotides are TGTGCCAGCAGCGGACAGGGTGGGACTGAAGCTTTCTTT.